This T cell receptor (beta chain) comes out of a study of cytomegalovirus exposure and HLA in healthy donors (dated by TCRdb to about 2017). Looking at the study overall: According to an earlier analysis of a few hundred of the donors, 150 million to 200 million T cells yielded some 110 million unique TCR beta sequences and around 300 Gb of sequence data. An early release covering 550 to 700 HLA-typed donors comprised roughly 300 gigabases of sequencing data and around 80 million unique TCR sequences. The T cell repertoires of 670 or so subjects were profiled by immunosequencing and related to cytomegalovirus serostatus. To predict cytomegalovirus infection status, the study combined high-throughput TCR immunosequencing, statistical association of individual TCRs with disease status, and machine learning. Among 398 genotyped donors of the cohort, an average of approximately 240,000 unique TCR beta nucleotide sequences were sequenced per donor, 15% to 20% of them non-productive. Typing coverage differed by locus: A, B, C, DRB1 and DQB1 were typed in about 620-630 donors, DQA1 in 522, DPA1 in 600 to 610, and DPB1 in around 490. Alongside the repertoire data, information on donor age, sex, ethnicity and CMV serostatus was compiled. The study aimed to test whether signatures of past pathogen exposure could be identified by cataloging public T cell receptors. A later analysis re-examined previously published TCR beta repertoires from around 670 donors and added high-resolution HLA genotyping to investigate patterns of TCR occurrence. Among the roughly 400 genotyped donors, about 85% belonged to the genetic ancestry cluster associated with self-reported Caucasian donors. Roughly 5 DR-DQ haplotypes were handled as single units for association and clustering, since linkage in the cohort was strong. Rather than drawing on any new phenotypic data, the later analysis identified candidate immune exposures from TCR beta sequences and the way those sequences occurred across donors. A separate validation cohort of 100 to 150 different subjects was used in addition to the roughly 720-subject first cohort. An earlier analysis of 450 to 750 of the donors used high-throughput TCR beta sequencing to judge whether each TCR beta V gene segment behaved as functional or pseudogenic. Class I and class II HLA loci were covered by the typing at four-digit resolution. In a later genetic analysis, genome-wide SNP genotypes for about 65% of the roughly 700 donors were used, and that subset was treated as a discovery cohort. Every discovery cohort repertoire had been produced on one sequencing platform. What the work shows at the level of the full study, not this receptor alone: Because HLA typing was unavailable for some donors at each locus, only the typed subset was used in association tests. According to a later analysis, parvovirus B19, influenza, CMV and Epstein-Barr virus appeared linked to several top co-occurrence clusters. The sequencing pipeline was judged likely to have produced a cluster of highly shared sequence variants as a technical artifact. When HLA alleles, especially DR and DQ, strongly co-occurred, attributing TCR associations to individual alleles was difficult. According to a later analysis, TCR association rates differed among HLA loci, with DRB1 alleles showing the most associated TCRs and HLA-C alleles showing the fewest. CMV serostatus was the only immune exposure information available for the cohort. Only TCR beta chains were sequenced in this cohort, and the absence of alpha or paired-chain data limited detectable features. A later analysis found that most CMV-associated TCR beta chains appeared HLA-restricted, with HLA associations seemingly driven largely by CMV exposure. An earlier analysis of roughly 570 of the donors showed that most TCR beta V segments appeared in productive rearrangements either about 87% or about 30% of the time, which broadly matched IMGT annotations. Presence/absence analyses assumed roughly uniform sequencing depth across donors, an assumption that may not hold. In a later analysis, about 16,000 TCR beta sequences were associated with specific HLA alleles at a false discovery rate of 0.05. According to the authors, the approach could potentially be generalized to other disease states and immunological phenotypes. The study listed over 150 TCR beta chains as associated with cytomegalovirus. In both the original and validation cohorts, the classifier was reported to diagnose cytomegalovirus status with high specificity and sensitivity. In a later analysis, HLA-associated TCR beta chains were found to be more clonally expanded and to have lower generation probabilities than equally common non-associated chains. Most TCR sequences were observed very rarely across donors, whereas some public TCRs were present in many individuals. According to a later genetic analysis, donors in an Asian-associated ancestry cluster had fewer N-insertions in productive TCRs than the approximately 700-donor mean. Because the 87-base-pair reads could not distinguish some IMGT-functional V segments, including TRBV6-2 and TRBV6-3, those segments were excluded. In vitro tests confirmed that three of the cytomegalovirus-associated TCR beta chains recognize cytomegalovirus antigens. About 17 rarely observed V segments, including chromosome 9 orphons, were excluded from the earlier analysis of a few hundred of the donors because counts were too low. V-gene and J-gene trimming of TCR beta chains was associated with a missense DCLRE1C variant in a later genetic analysis, and the association was replicated in an independent cohort. A further reported finding was that TCR beta sequences accurately predicted the HLA-A and HLA-B alleles for most subjects in the first cohort. Linkage disequilibrium might explain the correlated functional status among segregating V segments, but an unknown experimental factor could not be ruled out.

In total, 666 healthy bone marrow donors made up the cohort. All cohort members were sampled while nominally healthy, although unrecorded immune exposures were likely present. The donor was CMV seropositive and belonged to the group of some 290 seropositive cohort members. Every donor gave a peripheral blood sample, and the peripheral blood mononuclear cells from that sample were used for TCR beta sequencing. Genomic DNA extraction from the blood cell samples was performed with the Qiagen DNeasy Blood Extraction Kit. Receptor amplification or capture employed the immunoSEQ multiplex PCR assay. For the multiplex PCR, a mixture combining 60 forward primers for TCR Vbeta segments and 13 reverse primers for TCR Jbeta segments was used. The CDR3 region of rearranged TCR beta genes was amplified from genomic DNA with a multiplex PCR assay. The amplified TCR beta libraries were sequenced on the Illumina HiSeq System as 87-base-pair reads. Under the source paper's analysis protocol: Across the 500 to 750 repertoires, a later analysis counted 60 million to 90 million unique TCR beta chains, 8.5 million to 12 million of which were shared by at least two donors. Raw reads were error-corrected and collapsed into unique sequences with a nearest-neighbor algorithm that merged closely related sequences to remove PCR and sequencing errors. Alignment of CDR3 sequences to IMGT reference sequences was used to assign V, D and J gene segments. For a sequence to be retained, a match of at least six nucleotides was required to both a V gene segment and a J gene segment. A rearrangement was called productive if the CDR3 had no stop codons and remained in frame with V and J, and every other rearrangement was called non-productive. CDR3 was defined by IMGT convention, running from the second conserved V-encoded cysteine to the conserved J-encoded phenylalanine. The earlier analysis of around 640 of the donors excluded sequences that lacked an unambiguous match to a single V gene segment. An earlier analysis of 587 of the donors classified V segments as functional when productive rearrangements were above 56.7% and as segregating when the standard deviation between donors was above 5%. A statistical classification framework was developed to diagnose cytomegalovirus status using the catalog of TCR beta chain sequences. In a later analysis, V and J genes were assigned by comparing TCR nucleotide sequences against IMGT/GENE-DB human TR gene sequences. In a later analysis, CDR3 sequences and most-parsimonious VDJ recombination scenarios were assigned using the TCRdist pipeline. In a later analysis, every TCR beta chain was defined by the combination of its CDR3 amino acid sequence and its V-gene family, and reads without a unique V-gene family were dropped. As a way to deal with suspected cross-contamination and a sequencing artifact, a later analysis dropped under 600 nucleotide sequences that were highly shared and had low generation probability. A later analysis calculated a clonal expansion index for each public chain from normalized within-repertoire ranks of inferred template counts. Generation probabilities in a later analysis came from a VDJ recombination model fitted to out-of-frame rearrangements, and those results were checked against IGoR. In a later analysis, hypergeometric tests were used to score TCR-TCR, TCR-HLA and TCR-CMV co-occurrence, with a repertoire-size bias correction applied to TCR pairs. In a later analysis, false discovery rates were estimated by permuting HLA or CMV assignments 20 times. In a later analysis, co-occurring TCRs were grouped using DBSCAN, with TCRdist sequence similarity added in when clustering inside HLA-allele-positive subsets. Repertoires with fewer than 30,000 or more than 120,000 public chains, plus five repertoires with anomalous nucleotide sharing, were excluded from co-occurrence clustering. TCRdb took over this immuneACCESS table, retaining in-frame rearrangements with V and J assigned. Such tables are incomplete; in checked studies, under half of the missing clones stem from an unresolved V gene, and the remainder is unexplained. Clonal size and the V and J genes are those of that table, whereas D and trimming came from the DNA. A total of about 160,000 clones appear in this sample, roughly 80% of them only once. In total, the top ten clones hold 2.2% of the sample.

The junction carries 12 bases between V and J, which are trimmed by 3 bases and 0 bases respectively. From the cysteine through the phenylalanine, the CDR3 covers 15 amino acids. Left in the record is the CDR3 DNA by itself, 45 bases read in frame from the first base. Based on the germline V gene, the CDR1 and CDR2 sequences are SGHTA and FQGNSA. As to this clone: The specificity of this receptor is unknown. The record has no base qualities; no much larger clone is one base away.

Sequenced material: PBMCs. The chain employs TRBV7-2 and TRBJ2-7; D gene: possibly TRBD2, on 6 matching bases. This receptor was taken from a man aged 45 to 65 in good health and CMV-seropositive. The bases read TGTGCCAGCAGCTTTAAGGGACTCAGCTCCTACGAGCAGTACTTC. It encodes CASSFKGLSSYEQYF.